The 3 T cell receptor beta chains reported below all come from one sample, sequenced in a study of cytomegalovirus exposure and HLA in healthy donors. Clones were sequenced by immunoSEQ multiplex PCR, and TCRdb holds only the in-frame ones, with some missing. The repertoire has 100,000 to 120,000 clones, 70% to 90% of them found once; the top ten carry approximately 1.5%. Source material: PBMCs. Receptor source: a woman in her twenties or thirties in good health and CMV-seropositive.

The chain uses TRBV28 and TRBJ2-1; 7 positions match TRBD2. Germline-derived CDR1 and CDR2 are MDHEN and SYDVKM. The CDR3 runs to 16 residues. The J segment lost 2 bases and the V segment lost 2 bases, leaving 6 bases of the junction unmatched. In DNA, the CDR3 is TGTGCCAGCAGTTTAATCACTAGCGCAACCTACAATGAGCAGTTCTTC. Its translation: CASSLITSATYNEQFF.

The chain uses TRBV7-2 and TRBJ2-2, with D perhaps matching TRBD2 (5 bases). Trimming shortened V by 1 base and J by 9 bases, and 15 bases separated the two germline ends. This CDR3 comprises 15 residues. The V gene's germline CDR1 is SGHTA and CDR2 FQGNSA. The DNA of the CDR3 is TGTGCCAGCAGCTTAGTGGAGCTAGCTCACCGGGAGCTGTTTTTT. This gives the protein CASSLVELAHRELFF.

The rearrangement links TRBV5-4 to TRBJ1-2; 10 bases agree with TRBD1. Germline loops: CDR1 SGHNT, CDR2 YYREEE (reference sequence). V was clipped by 5 bases and J by 8 bases; unmatched bases: 9. The CDR3 length is 14 residues. The CDR3: CASSYTGTGEGYTF. CDR3 in DNA: TGTGCCAGCAGTTATACCGGGACAGGGGAAGGCTACACCTTC.